This passage covers 16 T cell receptor beta chains from one sample sequenced in a study of blood T cell repertoires in COVID-19. Clones were read by immunoSEQ multiplex PCR, and TCRdb kept only the in-frame ones, dropping some. In the table there are about 210,000 clones, around 81% of which are singletons. Sequencing was carried out using PBMCs or T cells enriched from blood (not recorded which). Every receptor here comes from a woman between 50 and 59 years old with acute COVID-19.

The chain has TRBV12-3 or TRBV12-4 and TRBJ2-7, with 8 nucleotides matching TRBD1. J lost 5 bases, V lost 5 bases, and 5 bases had no gene match. The CDR3 length is 13 residues. The CDR3 coding sequence is TGTGCCAGCAGTCCAAAGACAGGGGACGAGCAGTACTTC. It encodes CASSPKTGDEQYF.

The chain uses TRBV28 and TRBJ1-1, with 7 bases identical to TRBD1. The CDR3 consists of 15 residues. J lost 0 bases, V lost 6 bases, and 7 bases had no gene match. Germline V gene lookup returns CDR1 MDHEN and CDR2 SYDVKM. Written as DNA, the CDR3 is TGTGCCAGCAGCCTTGACAGGGCCATGAACACTGAAGCTTTCTTT. This encodes CASSLDRAMNTEAFF.

J is TRBJ2-7 and V is TRBV5-4, with TRBD2 as a possible D gene (5 bases). The CDR3 spans 16 residues. V lost 1 base, J lost 0 bases, and 14 bases lay in between. Germline V gives CDR1 SGHNT, CDR2 YYREEE (reference sequence). The CDR3 reads CASSLSNGMSSYEQYF. The DNA for the CDR3 is TGTGCCAGCAGCTTGTCGAACGGGATGAGCTCCTACGAGCAGTACTTC.

Worth noting for this clone: Other DNA sequences in the same sample also yield this CDR3. This chain joins TRBV7-2 and TRBJ2-7, with D unclear. The CDR3 spans 12 residues. Per germline, CDR1 SGHTA and CDR2 FQGNSA. The V end was cut by 4 bases, the J end by 0 bases, with 4 bases between. The CDR3 spells CASSSSSYEQYF. CDR3 in DNA: TGTGCCAGCAGCTCCAGCTCCTACGAGCAGTACTTC.

This clone was recorded only once. V gene TRBV7-9 combines with J gene TRBJ2-7; 9 bases map to TRBD1. The CDR3 length is 14 residues. The V gene end was trimmed by 4 bases and the J gene end by 5 bases; junction bases not matched to a gene: 6. The V gene's germline CDR1 is SEHNR and CDR2 FQNEAQ (reference sequence). The chain's CDR3 is CASSSQGQGDEQYF. The CDR3 region has the DNA TGTGCCAGCAGCTCCCAGGGACAGGGAGACGAGCAGTACTTC.

The gene calls are TRBV5-6 and TRBJ1-1; perhaps TRBD1 as D (6 bases). Germline lookup yields CDR1 SGHDT and CDR2 YYEEEE. CDR3 length: 16 amino acids. The V gene lost 0 bases and the J gene lost 2 bases, with 14 bases spanning the gap. CDR3 sequence (DNA): TGTGCCAGCAGCTTGGGACCGACAGGCGGCAACACTGAAGCTTTCTTT. It yields the protein CASSLGPTGGNTEAFF.

The chain uses TRBV9 and TRBJ2-1; TRBD1 might be the D (6 bases). Per the germline V gene, CDR1 is SGDLS and CDR2 is YYNGEE. The CDR3 is made up of 16 amino acids. Trimming shortened V by 2 bases and J by 0 bases, and 12 bases separated the two germline ends. In nucleotides, the CDR3 is TGTGCCAGCAGCGTTAGTTCGGACAGCTCCTACAATGAGCAGTTCTTC. As protein: CASSVSSDSSYNEQFF.

This chain uses TRBV7-8 with TRBJ2-6; perhaps TRBD2 as D (6 bases). The germline V gene has CDR1 SGHVS and CDR2 FQNEAQ. The V and J ends lost 5 bases and 1 base respectively, with 18 bases between them. The CDR3 is 18 amino acids. CDR3 DNA sequence: TGTGCCAGCAGCCTAGTCCCGGCGGCGGGGTCTGGGGCCAACGTCCTGACTTTC. Amino acid sequence: CASSLVPAAGSGANVLTF.

V and J are TRBV3-1 (or the pseudogene TRBV3-2) and TRBJ2-2, with 9 bases lining up with TRBD1. The CDR3 length is 16 residues. The trim removed 5 bases at V and 3 bases at J, leaving 7 bases unmatched. Germline V gene data show CDR1 as LGHDT and CDR2 as YNNKEL (reference sequence). CDR3 DNA sequence: TGTGCCAGCAGCACAAGACAGGGGGGAGACACCGGGGAGCTGTTTTTT. This sequence encodes CASSTRQGGDTGELFF.

The J gene is TRBJ2-3, the V gene TRBV10-3; 11 bases agree with TRBD2. Looked up from germline, CDR1 is ENHRY and CDR2 is SYGVKD. CDR3 size: 17 residues. V was pared by 0 bases and J by 2 bases, with 4 bases of the junction left unmatched. CDR3 coding DNA: TGTGCCATCAGTGAGTCGGTAGCGGGAGGGCACACAGATACGCAGTATTTT. The encoded protein is CAISESVAGGHTDTQYF.

This clone was observed once. The chain links TRBV6-1 to TRBJ1-2; 8 nucleotides match TRBD1. The CDR3 is 14 amino acids. Germline CDR1 MNHNS, CDR2 SASEGT. The V segment lost 2 bases and the J segment 8 bases; nucleotides outside the gene matches: 7. CDR3 DNA sequence: TGTGCCAGCAGTGAATCCAGGGGGCTACAGGGCTACACCTTC. Residues: CASSESRGLQGYTF.

The chain carries TRBV19 and TRBJ1-1; D is possibly TRBD1 (6 bases). V lost 6 bases, J lost 0 bases, and 20 bases lay in between. This CDR3 spans 17 amino acids. Germline-derived CDR1 and CDR2 are LNHDA and SQIVND (reference sequence). For the CDR3, the DNA is TGTGCCAGTAGCAACACCCGCAGGGGTTTGTTGAACACTGAAGCTTTCTTT. Encoded protein: CASSNTRRGLLNTEAFF. Drawing the rest from reference TRBV19 and TRBJ1-1, the complete variable domain is DGGITQSPKYLFRKEGQNVTLSCEQNLNHDAMYWYRQDPGQGLRLIYYSQIVNDFQKGDIAEGYSVSREKKESFPLTVTSAQKNPTAFYLCASSNTRRGLLNTEAFFGQGTRLTVV.

This clone was observed a single time. J is TRBJ1-1 and V is TRBV29-1; a possible D gene is TRBD1 (5 bases). V lost 7 bases, J lost 3 bases, and 9 bases lay in between. Germline assignment: CDR1 SQVTM and CDR2 ANQGSEA. This CDR3 is 11 amino acids long. CDR3 amino acids: CSGEGHTEAFF. The CDR3 DNA follows: TGCAGCGGGGAGGGGCACACTGAAGCTTTCTTT.

This chain connects TRBV7-9 to TRBJ2-7; D is uncertain. CDR1 is SEHNR, CDR2 FQNEAQ, per germline (reference sequence). The V and J ends lost 4 bases and 6 bases respectively, with 19 bases between them. The CDR3 is 15 residues long. In DNA form, the CDR3 reads TGTGCCAGCAGCTCCCTGATCAGTCGAATCCCCGAGCAGTACTTC. As protein: CASSSLISRIPEQYF. The whole variable domain, filled in from reference TRBV7-9 and TRBJ2-7, reads DTGVSQNPRHKITKRGQNVTFRCDPISEHNRLYWYRQTLGQGPEFLTYFQNEAQLEKSRLLSDRFSAERPKGSFSTLEIQRTEQGDSAMYLCASSSLISRIPEQYFGPGTRLTVT.

The chain joins TRBV5-8 to TRBJ2-5; the D gene is possibly TRBD1 (5 bases). V lost 3 bases and J 2 bases, leaving 23 bases between the germline ends. The CDR3 runs to 18 residues. Germline CDR1 and CDR2: SGHTS and YDEGEE. CDR3 sequence: CASSSVWGRRGRQETQYF. DNA for the CDR3: TGTGCCAGCAGCTCCGTTTGGGGCCGAAGGGGAAGGCAAGAGACCCAGTACTTC.

The chain has TRBV7-9 and TRBJ2-2; 15 positions agree with TRBD2. The CDR3 totals 18 residues. The trim removed 5 bases at V and 4 bases at J, leaving 8 bases unmatched. Germline V gene data show CDR1 as SEHNR and CDR2 as FQNEAQ (reference sequence). The CDR3: CASSGRTSGRALTGELFF. CDR3 DNA: TGTGCCAGCAGCGGGAGGACTAGCGGGAGGGCCCTCACCGGGGAGCTGTTTTTT. Drawing the rest from reference TRBV7-9 and TRBJ2-2, the complete variable domain is DTGVSQNPRHKITKRGQNVTFRCDPISEHNRLYWYRQTLGQGPEFLTYFQNEAQLEKSRLLSDRFSAERPKGSFSTLEIQRTEQGDSAMYLCASSGRTSGRALTGELFFGEGSRLTVL.